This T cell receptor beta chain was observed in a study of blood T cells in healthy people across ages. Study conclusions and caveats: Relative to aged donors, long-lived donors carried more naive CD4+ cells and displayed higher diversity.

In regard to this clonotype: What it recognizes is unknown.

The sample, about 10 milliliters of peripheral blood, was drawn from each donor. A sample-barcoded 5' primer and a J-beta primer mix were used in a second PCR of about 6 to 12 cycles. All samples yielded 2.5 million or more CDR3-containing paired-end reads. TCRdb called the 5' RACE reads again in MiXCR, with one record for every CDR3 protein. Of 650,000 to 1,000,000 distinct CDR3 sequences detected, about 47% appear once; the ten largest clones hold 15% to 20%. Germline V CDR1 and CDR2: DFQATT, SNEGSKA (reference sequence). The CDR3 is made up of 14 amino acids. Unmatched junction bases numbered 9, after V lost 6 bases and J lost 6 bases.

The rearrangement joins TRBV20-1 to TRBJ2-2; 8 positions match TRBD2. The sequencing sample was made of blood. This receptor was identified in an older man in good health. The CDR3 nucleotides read TGCAGTGCCCCGGGGCTAGCGGGCTCCGGGGAGCTGTTTTTT. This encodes CSAPGLAGSGELFF.